This T cell receptor (beta chain) was identified in a study of blood T cell repertoires in COVID-19 (dated by TCRdb to the early 2020s). The study in broad terms: Samples covering the acute and convalescent phases of COVID-19 were provided by collaborators in the United States, Italy and Spain. The material from the prospective study consisted of cDNA or gDNA derived from T cells, B-cell-depleted T cells, or PBMCs. Deeply sampled blood TCRbeta repertoires from subjects exposed to, actively infected with, or recovered from COVID-19 were included in the dataset. The repertoires were released in a freely available public database intended as a resource for research on the immune response to SARS-CoV-2. The samples were drawn from two sources: the first 160 participants of the ongoing ImmuneRACE study, and 1,000 to 1,500 subjects contributed by 6 global collaborators. A de-identified subject ID, COVID-19 status, age in years and sex were almost always included in the sample metadata. Where available, HLA class I and class II types were obtained from metadata supplied by the sample provider rather than from assay-based typing.

Collaborating institutions collected whole blood in K2EDTA tubes following their own protocols. Collaborator samples were shipped for TCRbeta analysis as frozen whole blood, isolated PBMCs, or DNA extracted from either sample type. The immunoSEQ Assay, a bias-controlled multiplex PCR, was used to amplify TCRbeta CDR3 regions from genomic DNA. For the original study's pipeline: The number of nucleated cells in each sample was estimated from the amplification of reference gene primers within the assay. To quantify the absolute abundance of each unique TCRbeta CDR3 rearrangement, sequence reads were collapsed and filtered. For each sample, productive Simpson clonality was calculated as the square root of Simpson's diversity index across productive rearrangements. The source is immuneACCESS, and TCRdb retained only in-frame sequences with V and J called. Part of the clones is not carried over; for the studies checked, unresolved V genes explain less than half of this, and the remainder is unexplained. V, J and clone size reflect that table, while D and trimming were determined from the DNA. The sample table shows about 180,000 clones, and 82% are seen once. The ten largest clones capture over 7.5% of the sample.

Paper-wide results and their limitations: The amount of clinical and demographic metadata varied by source and participant and was provided uncurated.

This clone was observed once. Its specific antigen is unknown. Per-nucleotide qualities are absent, and no much larger clonotype sits a single base away. The CDR3 starts with the cysteine, ends with the phenylalanine, and has 16 residues. The DNA shown is the 48-base CDR3, in frame from base 1. V ends up 9 bases short and J 8 bases short, with an unmatched junction base count of 17. CDR1 KGHDR and CDR2 SFDVKD are derived from the germline V gene. Sequencing used peripheral blood. This clonotype was sampled from a woman in her sixties or seventies with acute or convalescent COVID-19. The V and J segments used are TRBV24-1 and TRBJ2-1; 8 junctional bases match TRBD1. The CDR3 protein is CATRQGTRTGRDEQFF. The DNA reads as follows: TGTGCCACCCGACAGGGAACGCGGACAGGGCGAGATGAGCAGTTCTTC.